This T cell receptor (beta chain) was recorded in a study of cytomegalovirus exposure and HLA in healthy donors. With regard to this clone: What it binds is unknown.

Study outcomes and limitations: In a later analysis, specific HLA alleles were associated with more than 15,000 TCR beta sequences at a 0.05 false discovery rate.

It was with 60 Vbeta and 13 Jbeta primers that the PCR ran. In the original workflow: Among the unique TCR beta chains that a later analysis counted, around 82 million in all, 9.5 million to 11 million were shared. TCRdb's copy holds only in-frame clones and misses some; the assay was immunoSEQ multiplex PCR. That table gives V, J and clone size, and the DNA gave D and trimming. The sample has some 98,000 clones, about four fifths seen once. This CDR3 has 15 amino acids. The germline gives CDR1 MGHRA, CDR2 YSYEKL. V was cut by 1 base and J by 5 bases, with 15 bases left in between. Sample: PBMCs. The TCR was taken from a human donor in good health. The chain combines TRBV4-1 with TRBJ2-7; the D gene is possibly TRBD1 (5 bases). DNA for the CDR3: TGCGCCAGCAGCCAAGGGCCTCAGCTAGGGGACGAGCAGTACTTC. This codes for CASSQGPQLGDEQYF.